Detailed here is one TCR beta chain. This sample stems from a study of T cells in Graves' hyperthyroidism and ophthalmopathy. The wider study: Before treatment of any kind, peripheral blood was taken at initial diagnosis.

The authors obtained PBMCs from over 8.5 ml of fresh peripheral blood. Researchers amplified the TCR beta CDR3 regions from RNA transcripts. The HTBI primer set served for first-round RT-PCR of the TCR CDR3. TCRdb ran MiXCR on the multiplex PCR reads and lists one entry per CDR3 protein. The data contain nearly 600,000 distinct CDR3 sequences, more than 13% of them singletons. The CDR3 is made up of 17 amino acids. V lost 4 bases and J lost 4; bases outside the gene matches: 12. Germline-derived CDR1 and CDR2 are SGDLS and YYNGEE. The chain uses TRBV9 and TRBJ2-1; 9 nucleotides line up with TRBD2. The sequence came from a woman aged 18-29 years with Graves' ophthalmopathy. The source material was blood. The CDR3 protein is CASSRLPGGRVYNEQFF. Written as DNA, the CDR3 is TGTGCCAGCAGCCGCTTGCCCGGCGGGAGGGTTTACAATGAGCAGTTCTTC.